These T cell receptor beta chains were read from a single sample in a study of T-cell reconstitution after alpha-beta-depleted transplantation in children. Each CDR3 protein gets one entry after TCRdb re-called the PCR reads with MiXCR. The sample holds about 200,000 distinct CDR3 sequences; approximately 14% are singletons and the top ten take less than 15%. Sequencing was performed on PBMCs from the stem cell graft donor, taken from the stem cell graft. The receptor set was obtained from a human donor who donated a stem cell graft to a child with acute lymphoblastic leukemia. Each CDR3 is given with its conserved first and last residue. The D gene is left open where the match is weak. Part of the rows lack a size; the others show once, few, many or a class for expanded clones.

abundance | j_gene | v_gene | d_gene | CDR3nt | CDR3aa
NA | TRBJ2-1 | TRBV20-1 | NA | TGCAGTGCTAGTAGTGGGGCGGAGGTCCCCACGACCAATGAGCAGTTCTTC | CSASSGAEVPTTNEQFF
NA | TRBJ1-5 | TRBV5-1 | NA | TGCGCCAGCAGCCCGGGCGGGGAAAGCAATCAGCCCCAGCATTTT | CASSPGGESNQPQHF
many | TRBJ2-1 | TRBV5-4 | NA | TGTGCCAGCAGCTTGGATCAAAACAATGAGCAGTTCTTC | CASSLDQNNEQFF
many | TRBJ2-5 | TRBV27 | NA | TGTGCCACCCCCAACCGGGAATTAGGGCGAAGGACCCAGTACTTC | CATPNRELGRRTQYF
few | TRBJ2-1 | TRBV30 | NA | TGTGCCTGGAGTATCGGCGATGAGCAGTTCTTC | CAWSIGDEQFF
many | TRBJ2-1 | TRBV9 | NA | TGTGCCAGCAGCGTAGCTACGGGTTCCTACAATGAGCAGTTCTTC | CASSVATGSYNEQFF
many | TRBJ1-1 | TRBV20-1 | NA | TGCAGTGTTCTAGGTTGGGGTTCTGGGCGGGGCACTGAAGCTTTCTTT | CSVLGWGSGRGTEAFF
NA | TRBJ1-1 | TRBV6-2/TRBV6-3 | TRBD1 | TGTGCCAGCAGTAGACAACAGGGGGCCACTGAAGCTTTCTTT | CASSRQQGATEAFF
many | TRBJ2-3 | TRBV24-1 | TRBD1 | TGTGCCACCAGTGATACAGGGGCGGATGGCACAGATACGCAGTATTTT | CATSDTGADGTDTQYF
few | TRBJ2-7 | TRBV4-1 | TRBD2 | TGCGCCAGCAGCCTGGGACTAGCGGCCCGGGAGCAGTACTTC | CASSLGLAAREQYF
many | TRBJ2-3 | TRBV20-1 | TRBD2 | TGCAGTGCTACGGGAGGAGACACAGATACGCAGTATTTT | CSATGGDTDTQYF
many | TRBJ1-1 | TRBV6-5 | NA | TGTGCCAGCAGTTACTCGCGAGGGATAGAAGCTTTCTTT | CASSYSRGIEAFF
NA | TRBJ1-1 | TRBV19 | NA | TGTGCCAGTAGTGCCGTTTTGAACACTGAAGCTTTCTTT | CASSAVLNTEAFF
few | TRBJ2-3 | TRBV7-8 | NA | TGTGCCAGCAGCACACGAGTTGGAACTCGGCAGAATCCAGATACGCAGTATTTT | CASSTRVGTRQNPDTQYF
many | TRBJ2-4 | TRBV5-4 | NA | TGTGCCAGCAGCTTGGATGGGCAGAATGGAAACATTCAGTACTTC | CASSLDGQNGNIQYF
many | TRBJ1-1 | TRBV29-1 | NA | TGCAGCGTTACTGACCCGATGACTTTCTTT | CSVTDPMTFF
many | TRBJ2-7 | TRBV11-2 | TRBD2 | TGTGCCAGCAACCTACTAGCGGGAGTAGGCGAGCAGTACTTC | CASNLLAGVGEQYF
many | TRBJ2-7 | TRBV7-9 | NA | TGTGCCAGCAGCTTAGTCGCGGCTAGCAACCTCCAGCAGTACTTC | CASSLVAASNLQQYF
many | TRBJ2-1 | TRBV24-1 | NA | TGTGCCACCAGCACTCAACGGGGCAATGAGCAGTTCTTC | CATSTQRGNEQFF
many | TRBJ2-1 | TRBV5-1 | TRBD2 | TGCGCCAGCGGGATGACTAGCGGTCCAGCCTACAATGAGCAGTTCTTC | CASGMTSGPAYNEQFF
many | TRBJ2-7 | TRBV15 | TRBD2 | TGTGCCACCAGCAGAGGTGAAGTGGGAGGGAGCGAGCAGTACTTC | CATSRGEVGGSEQYF
many | TRBJ2-1 | TRBV10-3 | NA | TGTGCCATCAGTGAGTCAGGCTTTAGCTCCTACAATGAGCAGTTCTTC | CAISESGFSSYNEQFF
many | TRBJ1-6 | TRBV29-1 | NA | TGCAGCGTTCGGCAGGGGAATTCACCCCTCCACTTT | CSVRQGNSPLHF
many | TRBJ1-2 | TRBV5-4 | TRBD1 | TGTGCCAGTGGGACAGTGGATAACTATGGCTACACCTTC | CASGTVDNYGYTF
many | TRBJ2-3 | TRBV12-3/TRBV12-4 | NA | TGTGCCAGCAGTCCCCTCTCGGGGGAGCAGACAGATACGCAGTATTTT | CASSPLSGEQTDTQYF
many | TRBJ2-5 | TRBV5-1 | NA | TGCGCCAGCAGCTTGCTCCTAACAGGAGGGCCGGAGACCCAGTACTTC | CASSLLLTGGPETQYF
few | TRBJ1-1 | TRBV27 | NA | TGTGCCAGTAGGTTGGCTGGGGGTTCCGTAGCTTTCTTT | CASRLAGGSVAFF
many | TRBJ2-7 | TRBV5-1 | TRBD2 | TGCGCCAGCAGCTTGGTGGGACTAGCCCTTTACGAGCAGTACTTC | CASSLVGLALYEQYF
many | TRBJ2-3 | TRBV5-1 | TRBD2 | TGCGCCAGCAGCCCTTCGACTAGCGGGAGAGAGGCTACGCAGTATTTT | CASSPSTSGREATQYF
many | TRBJ1-1 | TRBV11-3 | NA | TGTGCCAGCAGCCTACCCCCCGGGGCTCGGTACACTGAAGCTTTCTTT | CASSLPPGARYTEAFF
few | TRBJ2-5 | TRBV29-1 | NA | TGCAGCGTTGGGAGTCTAGCTGAGACCCAGTACTTC | CSVGSLAETQYF
many | TRBJ2-1 | TRBV28 | TRBD2 | TGTGCCAGCAGAGAACTCGGGAGGGCCGAAAATGAGCAGTTCTTC | CASRELGRAENEQFF
many | TRBJ2-3 | TRBV20-1 | TRBD2 | TGCAGTGCTACCGGGACTAGCGGGGGACCCACAGATACGCAGTATTTT | CSATGTSGGPTDTQYF
many | TRBJ2-1 | TRBV5-1 | NA | TGCGCCAGCAGCTTGAGTCCCGGCGGTAATGAGCAGTTCTTC | CASSLSPGGNEQFF
many | TRBJ1-6 | TRBV29-1 | TRBD1 | TGCAGCGCCCGACAGGGTCTAGATTCACCCCTCCACTTT | CSARQGLDSPLHF
NA | TRBJ1-1 | TRBV5-1 | TRBD1 | TGCGCCAGCAGCTTACACAGGGGAGACACTGAAGCTTTCTTT | CASSLHRGDTEAFF
few | TRBJ2-1 | TRBV5-1 | TRBD2 | TGCGCCAGCAGCCCCCCTCTAGCGGGACGTTACAATGAGCAGTTCTTC | CASSPPLAGRYNEQFF
many | TRBJ2-7 | TRBV6-2/TRBV6-3 | NA | TGTGCCAGCCGGACAGTTCACGGGCAGTACTTC | CASRTVHGQYF
many | TRBJ2-7 | TRBV10-3 | NA | TGTGCCATCAGTAGCGCCTACGAGCAGTACTTC | CAISSAYEQYF
many | TRBJ2-7 | TRBV12-3/TRBV12-4 | TRBD1 | TGTGCCAGCAGTCCCACAGGGGGCCACGAGCAGTACTTC | CASSPTGGHEQYF
NA | TRBJ2-1 | TRBV5-1 | TRBD2 | TGCGCCAGCAGCCCGAGCGGGGGTCCTGTTTCCTACAATGAGCAGTTCTTC | CASSPSGGPVSYNEQFF
many | TRBJ2-5 | TRBV18 | TRBD2 | TGTGCCAGCTCACCGGGACTAGCGGAAGAGACCCAGTACTTC | CASSPGLAEETQYF
many | TRBJ2-1 | TRBV25-1 | NA | TGTGCCAGCAGTGAGTCCGGGTTTTACAATGAGCAGTTCTTC | CASSESGFYNEQFF
NA | TRBJ2-2 | TRBV2 | NA | TGTGCCAGCAGCCCTAAAGAAACCGGGGAGCTGTTTTTT | CASSPKETGELFF
few | TRBJ2-5 | TRBV25-1 | TRBD2 | TGTGCCAGCAGTGGCCACGAGGGAGGGATAAGAGGGGCAGAGACCCAGTACTTC | CASSGHEGGIRGAETQYF
few | TRBJ1-1 | TRBV20-1 | NA | TGCAGTGCTAACCGCCGGGAGAACACTGAAGCTTTCTTT | CSANRRENTEAFF
many | TRBJ1-1 | TRBV5-5 | NA | TGTGCCAGCAGCTTGGCGGTCAGGGGCACTGAAGCTTTCTTT | CASSLAVRGTEAFF
many | TRBJ2-5 | TRBV29-1 | NA | TGCAGCGTTGAAGATGGGTGGGTCGAGACCCAGTACTTC | CSVEDGWVETQYF
many | TRBJ1-4 | TRBV5-1 | NA | TGCGCCAGCAGCTCCGAAGGGGGACCAACTAATGAAAAACTGTTTTTT | CASSSEGGPTNEKLFF
many | TRBJ1-1 | TRBV5-1 | NA | TGCGCCAGCAGCTTTTATGACCCCCAGAACACTGAAGCTTTCTTT | CASSFYDPQNTEAFF
many | TRBJ1-1 | TRBV7-9 | NA | TGTGCCAGCGGCACGATAATATCGACAAGGGTGGGCACTGAAGCTTTCTTT | CASGTIISTRVGTEAFF